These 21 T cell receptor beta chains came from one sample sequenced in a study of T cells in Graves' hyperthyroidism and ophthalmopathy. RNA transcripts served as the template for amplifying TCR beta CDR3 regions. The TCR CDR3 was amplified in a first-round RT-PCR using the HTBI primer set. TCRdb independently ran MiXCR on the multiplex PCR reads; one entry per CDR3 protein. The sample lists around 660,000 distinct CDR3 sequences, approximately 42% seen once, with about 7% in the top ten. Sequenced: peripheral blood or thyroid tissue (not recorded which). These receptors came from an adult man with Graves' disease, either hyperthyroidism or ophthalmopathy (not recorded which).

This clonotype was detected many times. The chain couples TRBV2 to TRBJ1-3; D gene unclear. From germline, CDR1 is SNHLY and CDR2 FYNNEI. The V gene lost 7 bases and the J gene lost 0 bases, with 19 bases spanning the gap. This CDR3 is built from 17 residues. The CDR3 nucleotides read TGTGCCAGCATACGCGGAGATGACGGATCCTCTGGAAACACCATATATTTT. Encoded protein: CASIRGDDGSSGNTIYF.

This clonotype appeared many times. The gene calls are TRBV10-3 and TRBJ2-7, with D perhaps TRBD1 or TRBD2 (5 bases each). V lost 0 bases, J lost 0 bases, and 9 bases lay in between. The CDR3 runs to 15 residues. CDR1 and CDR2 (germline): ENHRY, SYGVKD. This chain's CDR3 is CAISESWGTSYEQYF. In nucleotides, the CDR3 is TGTGCCATCAGTGAGTCTTGGGGGACCTCCTACGAGCAGTACTTC.

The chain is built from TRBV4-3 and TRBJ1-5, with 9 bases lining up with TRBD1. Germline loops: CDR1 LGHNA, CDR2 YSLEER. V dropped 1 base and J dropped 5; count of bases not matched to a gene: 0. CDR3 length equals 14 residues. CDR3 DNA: TGCGCCAGCAGCCAAGGGACAGGGGATCAGCCCCAGCATTTT. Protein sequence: CASSQGTGDQPQHF.

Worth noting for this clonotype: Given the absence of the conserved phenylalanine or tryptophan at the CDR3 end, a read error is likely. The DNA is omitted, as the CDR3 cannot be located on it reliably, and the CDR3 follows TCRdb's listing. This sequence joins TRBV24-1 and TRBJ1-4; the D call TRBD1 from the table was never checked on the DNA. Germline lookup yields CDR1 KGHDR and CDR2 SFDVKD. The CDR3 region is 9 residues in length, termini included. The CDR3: CATSDGGAL.

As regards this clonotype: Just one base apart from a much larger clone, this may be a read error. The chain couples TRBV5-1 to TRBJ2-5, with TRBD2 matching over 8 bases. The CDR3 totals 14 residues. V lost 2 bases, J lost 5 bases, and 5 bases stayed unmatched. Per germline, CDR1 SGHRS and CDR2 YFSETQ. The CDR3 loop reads CASSLGPSGETQYF. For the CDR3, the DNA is TGCGCCAGCAGCTTAGGTCCTAGCGGGGAGACCCAGTACTTC.

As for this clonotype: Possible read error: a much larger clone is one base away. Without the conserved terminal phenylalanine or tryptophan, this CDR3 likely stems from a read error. The CDR3 DNA reads TGCAGCGTTGCCCGGGGAGAGACCCAGTACCTC. Translated, it gives CSVARGETQYL. This chain connects TRBV29-1 to TRBJ2-5, with a tentative D call TRBD2 (5 bases). Germline V gives CDR1 SQVTM, CDR2 ANQGSEA. This CDR3 is built from 11 residues. V was shortened by 4 bases and J by 4 bases, with 7 bases between the two germline ends.

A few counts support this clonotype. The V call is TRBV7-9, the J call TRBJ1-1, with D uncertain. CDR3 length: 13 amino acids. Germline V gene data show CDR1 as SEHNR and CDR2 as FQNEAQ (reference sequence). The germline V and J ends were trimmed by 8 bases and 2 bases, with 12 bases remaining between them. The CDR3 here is CASEMGVNTEAFF. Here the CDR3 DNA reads TGTGCCAGCGAAATGGGTGTAAACACTGAAGCTTTCTTT.

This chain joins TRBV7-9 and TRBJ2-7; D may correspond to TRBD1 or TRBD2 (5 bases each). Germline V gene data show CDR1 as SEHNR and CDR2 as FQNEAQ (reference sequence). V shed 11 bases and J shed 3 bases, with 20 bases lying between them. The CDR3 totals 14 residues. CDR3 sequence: CAWSQVGTLYEQYF. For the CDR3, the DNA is TGTGCCTGGAGTCAGGTCGGGACCCTCTACGAGCAGTACTTC.

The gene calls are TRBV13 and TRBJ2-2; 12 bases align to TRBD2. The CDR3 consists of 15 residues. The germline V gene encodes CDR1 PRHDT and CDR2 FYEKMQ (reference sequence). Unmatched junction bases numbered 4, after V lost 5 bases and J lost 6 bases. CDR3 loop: CASSGRLAGAGELFF. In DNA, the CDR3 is TGTGCCAGCAGCGGGCGACTAGCGGGAGCCGGGGAGCTGTTTTTT.

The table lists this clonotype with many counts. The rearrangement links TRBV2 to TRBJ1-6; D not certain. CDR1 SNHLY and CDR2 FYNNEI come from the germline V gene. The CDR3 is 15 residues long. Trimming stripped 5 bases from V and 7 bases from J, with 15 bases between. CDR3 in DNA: TGTGCCAGCAGTAAGGACGGCGGCCGAAATTCACCCCTCCACTTT. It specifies CASSKDGGRNSPLHF.

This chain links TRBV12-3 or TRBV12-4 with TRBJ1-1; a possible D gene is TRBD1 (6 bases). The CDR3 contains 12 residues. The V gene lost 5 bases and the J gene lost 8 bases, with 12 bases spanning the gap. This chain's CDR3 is CASSARTAEAFF. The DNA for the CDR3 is TGTGCCAGCAGTGCCAGGACAGCCGAAGCTTTCTTT.

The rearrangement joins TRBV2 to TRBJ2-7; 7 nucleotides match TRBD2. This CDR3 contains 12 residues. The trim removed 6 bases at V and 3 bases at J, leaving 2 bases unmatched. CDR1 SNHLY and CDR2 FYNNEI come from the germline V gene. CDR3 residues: CASRGTIYEQYF. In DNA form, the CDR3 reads TGTGCCAGCAGGGGGACTATCTACGAGCAGTACTTC.

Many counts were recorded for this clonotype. The CDR3: CASSRAKGSYEQYF. CDR3 nucleotides: TGTGCCAGCAGCCGCGCGAAGGGCTCCTACGAGCAGTACTTC. This chain links TRBV7-9 with TRBJ2-7; D gene ambiguous. The germline V gene has CDR1 SEHNR and CDR2 FQNEAQ (reference sequence). V lost 5 bases and J 0 bases, leaving 11 bases between the germline ends. The CDR3 loop spans 14 amino acids.

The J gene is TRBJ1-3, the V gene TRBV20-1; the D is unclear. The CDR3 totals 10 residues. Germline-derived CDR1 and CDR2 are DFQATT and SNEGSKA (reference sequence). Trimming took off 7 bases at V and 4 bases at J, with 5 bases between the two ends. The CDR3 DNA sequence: TGCAGTGTTTCCGGAAACACCATATATTTT. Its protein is CSVSGNTIYF.

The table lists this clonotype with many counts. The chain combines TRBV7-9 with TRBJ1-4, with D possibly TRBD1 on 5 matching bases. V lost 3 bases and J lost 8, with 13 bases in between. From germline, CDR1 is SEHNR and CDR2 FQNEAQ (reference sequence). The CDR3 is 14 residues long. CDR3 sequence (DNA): TGTGCCAGCAGCTTCGACGGGGGGATGGAAAAACTGTTTTTT. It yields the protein CASSFDGGMEKLFF.

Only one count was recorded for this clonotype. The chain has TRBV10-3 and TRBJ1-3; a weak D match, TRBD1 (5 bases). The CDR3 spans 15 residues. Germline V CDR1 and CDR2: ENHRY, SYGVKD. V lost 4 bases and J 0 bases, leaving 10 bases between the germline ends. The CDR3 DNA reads TGTGCCATCAGTGTGGAGGGGACCTCTGGAAACACCATATATTTT. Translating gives CAISVEGTSGNTIYF.

The CDR3 DNA is TGTGCCAGCAGCTTGGAGGTGGGGGAAGAGACCCAGTACTTC. Its translation: CASSLEVGEETQYF. The chain links TRBV7-6 to TRBJ2-5, with D perhaps TRBD1 or TRBD2 (5 bases each). The V gene lost 3 bases and the J gene lost 3 bases, with 11 bases spanning the gap. The CDR3 covers 14 residues. CDR1 is SGHVS, CDR2 FNYEAQ, per germline. The whole variable domain, remainder taken from reference TRBV7-6 and TRBJ2-5, is GAGVSQSPRYKVTKRGQDVALRCDPISGHVSLYWYRQALGQGPEFLTYFNYEAQQDKSGLPNDRFSAERPEGSISTLTIQRTEQRDSAMYRCASSLEVGEETQYFGPGTRLLVL.

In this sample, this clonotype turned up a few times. This CDR3 is CASSLGESSTYRASPLHF. As DNA, the CDR3 is TGTGCCAGCAGCTTGGGCGAAAGTTCGACATACAGGGCTTCACCCCTCCACTTT. The gene calls are TRBV7-8 and TRBJ1-6; the D gene is possibly TRBD1 (6 bases). The CDR3 loop spans 18 amino acids. CDR1 is SGHVS, CDR2 FQNEAQ, per germline. Trimming cost V 3 bases and J 9 bases, with 24 bases left between them.

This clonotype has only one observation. The CDR3 loop is CASSLPAVSNQPQHF. CDR3 nucleotides: TGTGCCAGCAGTTTGCCGGCCGTTAGCAATCAGCCCCAGCATTTT. The rearrangement links TRBV7-2 to TRBJ1-5; D remains ambiguous. The CDR3 totals 15 residues. V was clipped by 6 bases and J by 0 bases, with 12 bases between them. Germline V gives CDR1 SGHTA, CDR2 FQGNSA.

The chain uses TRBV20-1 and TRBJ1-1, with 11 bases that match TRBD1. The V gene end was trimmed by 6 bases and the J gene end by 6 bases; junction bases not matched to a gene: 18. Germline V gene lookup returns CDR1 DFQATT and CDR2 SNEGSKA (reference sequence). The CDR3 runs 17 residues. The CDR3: CSARGTGGQGRGAEAFF. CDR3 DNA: TGCAGTGCCCGCGGGACAGGGGGGCAGGGCCGGGGGGCTGAAGCTTTCTTT.

CDR3 in amino acids: CASSSQGNNSPLHF. The CDR3 DNA is TGTGCCAGCAGTTCACAGGGGAATAATTCACCCCTCCACTTT. The V gene is TRBV7-6, the J gene TRBJ1-6; 7 bases are shared with TRBD1. From germline, CDR1 is SGHVS and CDR2 FNYEAQ. After removal of 6 bases from V and 5 bases from J, the junction contained 4 bases not matched to a gene. CDR3 size: 14 residues.